These 6 T cell receptor beta chains originate from one sample sequenced in a study of shared clonotypes between healthy human individuals. It was CD45RO-negative cells, positively selected for CCR7, that made up naive CD8 cells, with terminally differentiated effector memory CD45RA+ cells excluded. Profiled with immunoSEQ multiplex PCR; TCRdb holds only in-frame clones, not every one. The sample comprises 800,000 to 950,000 clones, 90% to 97% of which are singletons, and less than 0.3% rests with the top ten. Input material: naive CD8+ T cells sorted from blood. These receptors were obtained from a man in his thirties or forties in good health.

This chain uses TRBV19 with TRBJ1-5; D not resolved. This CDR3 region has 12 residues. Germline V gene lookup returns CDR1 LNHDA and CDR2 SQIVND (reference sequence). The V end lost 5 bases, the J end lost 4 bases, and 6 bases lay between the germline ends. The CDR3 reads CASSSLNQPQHF. The CDR3, as DNA: TGTGCCAGTAGTTCCCTGAATCAGCCCCAGCATTTT.

The count of this clone is one. V and J are TRBV6-5 and TRBJ2-5; D perhaps matches TRBD1 (5 bases). The length of the CDR3 is 12 residues. The ends were cut back, 6 bases at V and 4 bases at J, with 9 bases in the middle. From germline, CDR1 is MNHEY and CDR2 SVGAGI. This CDR3 is CASSSGLETQYF. The CDR3 nucleotides read TGTGCCAGCAGCTCAGGGTTAGAGACCCAGTACTTC.

The chain carries TRBV15 and TRBJ2-1; no definite D call. The germline V gene has CDR1 LNHNV and CDR2 YYDKDF (reference sequence). V was cut by 0 bases and J by 8 bases, with 17 bases left in between. CDR3 length equals 16 residues. The CDR3 loop is CATSRDHWGTTDEQFF. The CDR3 region has the DNA TGTGCCACCAGCAGAGATCATTGGGGTACCACGGATGAGCAGTTCTTC.

Points on this clone: Distinct nucleotide sequences in the sample also encode this CDR3. V usage is TRBV29-1 and J usage is TRBJ2-7; 8 bases match TRBD1. CDR1 and CDR2 from the germline V gene are SQVTM and ANQGSEA. The CDR3 is 13 amino acids. With V trimmed by 4 bases and J by 1 base, 3 bases remained unmatched. The CDR3 DNA follows: TGCAGCGTTGCCACAGGGGGATCCTACGAGCAGTACTTC. This encodes CSVATGGSYEQYF.

The genes are TRBV6-5 and TRBJ2-2, with a tentative D call TRBD2 (6 bases). The germline V gene encodes CDR1 MNHEY and CDR2 SVGAGI. This CDR3 comprises 15 residues. The V end was cut by 0 bases, the J end by 8 bases, with 13 bases between. The DNA of the CDR3 is TGTGCCAGCAGTTACTCCCCTGGCGGGGAGGGGGAGCTGTTTTTT. Translation gives CASSYSPGGEGELFF.

The rearrangement joins TRBV5-6 to TRBJ1-5; D is possibly TRBD1 (5 bases). Germline CDR1 SGHDT, CDR2 YYEEEE. V was shortened by 3 bases and J by 1 base, with 14 bases between the two germline ends. The CDR3 spans 16 residues. CDR3 protein: CASSSTRVSSNQPQHF. CDR3 nucleotide sequence: TGTGCCAGCAGCTCCACCAGGGTGTCGAGCAATCAGCCCCAGCATTTT. Based on the CDR3 plus reference TRBV5-6 and TRBJ1-5, the full variable domain is DAGVTQSPTHLIKTRGQQVTLRCSPKSGHDTVSWYQQALGQGPQFIFQYYEEEERQRGNFPDRFSGHQFPNYSSELNVNALLLGDSALYLCASSSTRVSSNQPQHFGDGTRLSIL.